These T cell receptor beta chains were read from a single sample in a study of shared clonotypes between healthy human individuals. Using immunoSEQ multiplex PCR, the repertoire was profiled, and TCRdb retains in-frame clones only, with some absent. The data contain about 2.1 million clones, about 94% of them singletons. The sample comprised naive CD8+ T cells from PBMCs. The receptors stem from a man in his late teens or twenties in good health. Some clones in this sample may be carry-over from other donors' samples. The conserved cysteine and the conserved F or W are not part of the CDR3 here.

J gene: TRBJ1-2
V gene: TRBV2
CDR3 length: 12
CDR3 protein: ASSVDRAIYGYT

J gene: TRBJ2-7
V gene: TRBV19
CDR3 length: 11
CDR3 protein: ASSILPTGEQY

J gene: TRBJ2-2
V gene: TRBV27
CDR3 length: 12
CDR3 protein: ASSLSGLNGELF

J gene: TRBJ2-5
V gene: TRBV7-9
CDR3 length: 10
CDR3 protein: ASSFPGETQY

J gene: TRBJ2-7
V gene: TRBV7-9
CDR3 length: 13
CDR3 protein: ASSSTTTGIYEQY

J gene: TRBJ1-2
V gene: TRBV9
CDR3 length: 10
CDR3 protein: ATSNTSGGYT

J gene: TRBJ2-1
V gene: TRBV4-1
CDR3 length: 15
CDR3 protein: ASSPKPLAATYNEQF

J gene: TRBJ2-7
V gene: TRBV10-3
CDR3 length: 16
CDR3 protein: ASGTSGSLVSPTFEQY

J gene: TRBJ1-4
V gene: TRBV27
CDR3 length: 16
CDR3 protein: ASSSKIPPTGRNEKLF

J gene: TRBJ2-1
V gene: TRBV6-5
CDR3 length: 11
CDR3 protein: ASSYSGYNEQF

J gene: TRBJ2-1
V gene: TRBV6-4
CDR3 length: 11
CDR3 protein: ASSESIYNEQF

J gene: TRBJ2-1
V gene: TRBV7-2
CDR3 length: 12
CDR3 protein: ASHASGGYNEQF

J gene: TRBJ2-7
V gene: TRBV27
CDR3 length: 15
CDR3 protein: ASSSLRDRGLSYEQY

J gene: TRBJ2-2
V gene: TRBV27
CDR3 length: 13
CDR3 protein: ASSWIAGGPGELF

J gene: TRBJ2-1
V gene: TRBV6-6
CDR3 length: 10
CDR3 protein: ASRGLYNEQF

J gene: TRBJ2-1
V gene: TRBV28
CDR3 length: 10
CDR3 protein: ASSFSSGEQF

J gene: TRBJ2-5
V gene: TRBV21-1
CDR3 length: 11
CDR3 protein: AEGSGDGETQY

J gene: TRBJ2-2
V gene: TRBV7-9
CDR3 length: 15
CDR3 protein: ASSSGRSGTYTGELF

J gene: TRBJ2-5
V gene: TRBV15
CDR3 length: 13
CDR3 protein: ATSRVGDGSETQY

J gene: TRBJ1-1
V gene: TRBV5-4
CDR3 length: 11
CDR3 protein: ASSFRGGAEAF

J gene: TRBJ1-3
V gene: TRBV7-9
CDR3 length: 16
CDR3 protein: ASSLVLTGTPSRDTIY

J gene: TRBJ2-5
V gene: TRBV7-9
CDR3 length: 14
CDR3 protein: ASKPTVGRVGETQY

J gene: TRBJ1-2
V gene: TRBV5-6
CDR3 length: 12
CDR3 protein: ASSPPAPNYGYT

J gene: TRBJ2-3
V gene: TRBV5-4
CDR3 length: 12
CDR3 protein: ASSFGGGTDTQY

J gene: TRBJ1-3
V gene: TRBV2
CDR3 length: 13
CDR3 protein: ASSEGTGPGNTIY

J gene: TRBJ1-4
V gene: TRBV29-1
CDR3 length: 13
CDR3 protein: SVDSLGGTNEKLF

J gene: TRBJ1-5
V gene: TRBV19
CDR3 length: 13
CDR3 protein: ASSIGRDFNQPQH

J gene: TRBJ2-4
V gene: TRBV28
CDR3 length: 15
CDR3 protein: ASSPGHPILAKNIQY